These 9 T cell receptor beta chains were sequenced from one sample in a study of regulatory T cells in long-lasting Graves disease (dated by TCRdb to the early 2020s). Reading the label with the study, this specimen's time point is: newly diagnosed GD, antithyroid drugs for less than 3 months. For both TCR sequencing and RNA sequencing, RNA was extracted from PBMCs in TRIzol. The library was generated by multiplex PCR. Sequencer: Illumina HiSeq 4000. iRepertoire HTBI primers and Arm-PCR amplification of CDR3 regions were used to construct TCR beta libraries. TCRdb passed the public sequencing reads through fastp at Q25 and MiXCR, retaining productive beta sequences. Every CDR3 protein is listed once, alongside the most common genes and DNA of its rows. This sample lists 530,000 or so distinct CDR3 sequences; about 13% were detected once. The top ten clones comprise 10% of the sample. The same data also contributed to another study, on T cells in Graves' hyperthyroidism and ophthalmopathy.

The sequencing here drew on peripheral blood mononuclear cells (PBMCs), taken at new diagnosis, from a patient treated with antithyroid drugs. These receptors were taken from a man aged 25 to 40 with Graves disease. Donor details come from another sample of the same person, matched by shared clones.

As for this clonotype: A read error may be the cause here, since a much bigger clone is one base away. V and J are TRBV6-2 or TRBV6-3 and TRBJ1-1, with TRBD1 as a possible D gene (6 bases). Trimming took off 2 bases at V and 10 bases at J, with 20 bases between the two ends. CDR1 is MNHEY, CDR2 SVGEGT, per germline. CDR3 size: 15 residues. The CDR3 DNA sequence: TGTGCCAGCAGTTACCGGACAGTGACTCGGCCTGGAGCTTTCTTT. The encoded protein is CASSYRTVTRPGAFF.

This clonotype was observed many times. J is TRBJ2-7 and V is TRBV7-2, with 11 nucleotides matching TRBD2. The germline gives CDR1 SGHTA, CDR2 FQGNSA. V lost 1 base to trimming and J lost 7 bases; unmatched junction nucleotides: 3. CDR3 length: 14 residues. In DNA form, the CDR3 reads TGTGCCAGCAGCTTAGGGGCTAGCGGGGGGGAGCAGTACTTC. This codes for CASSLGASGGEQYF.

This clonotype occurred a few times. V usage is TRBV9 and J usage is TRBJ2-5; D unclear. V gave up 5 bases and J gave up 2 bases, with 7 bases separating them. The germline gives CDR1 SGDLS, CDR2 YYNGEE. This CDR3 is built from 12 residues. The DNA of the CDR3 is TGTGCCAGCAGAGGCAGTCAAGAGACCCAGTACTTC. This gives the protein CASRGSQETQYF.

In its sample, this clonotype was seen many times. The chain is built from TRBV19 and TRBJ2-3, with D perhaps TRBD2 (6 bases). The CDR3 runs to 13 residues. Germline-derived CDR1 and CDR2 are LNHDA and SQIVND (reference sequence). Trimming shortened V by 7 bases and J by 7 bases, and 15 bases separated the two germline ends. CDR3 in DNA: TGTGCCAGTAATGACGGGAGAGGATATACGCAGTATTTT. Translation: CASNDGRGYTQYF.

In this sample, this clonotype turned up a few times. The junction and the germline gene differ at one end; a read error may be behind it. The V gene is TRBV19, the J gene TRBJ2-1; 14 bases align to TRBD2. CDR1 is LNHDA, CDR2 SQIVND, per germline (reference sequence). The CDR3 runs 16 residues. The CDR3 DNA reads as TGTGCCAGTAGACCCGGGACTAGCGGGAGAGGCGGGAGAAGGATCTTC. This codes for CASRPGTSGRGGRRIF.

Points on this clonotype: This likely reflects a read error, since a far larger clone is one base away. The rearrangement uses TRBV6-2 or TRBV6-3 and TRBJ1-2; the D is unclear. V was cut by 7 bases and J by 5 bases, with 20 bases left in between. The CDR3 covers 15 residues. Germline CDR1 is MNHEY and CDR2 is SVGEGT. The CDR3, as DNA: TGTGCCAGCACCCCGTTGCTTACGCAACCTTATGGCTACACCTTC. This encodes CASTPLLTQPYGYTF.

This sequence joins TRBV12-3 or TRBV12-4 and TRBJ1-2; D is uncertain. Trimming pared 6 bases from V and 2 bases from J, leaving 10 bases between. The CDR3 has 13 amino acids. CDR3 region: CASSTGRNYGYTF. The CDR3 DNA reads as TGTGCCAGCAGCACCGGACGGAACTATGGCTACACCTTC.

The rearrangement uses TRBV24-1 and TRBJ2-1, with 7 bases fitting TRBD2. V shed 4 bases and J 9 bases; nucleotides not matched to a gene: 8. The CDR3 extends over 14 amino acids. Germline V CDR1 and CDR2: KGHDR, SFDVKD. The CDR3 DNA is TGTGCCACCAGTGACGGGGGGAGGCACCCTGAGCAGTTCTTC. Translating it yields CATSDGGRHPEQFF.

This clonotype was recorded at least ten times. The gene calls are TRBV5-8 and TRBJ2-5, with D unclear. The germline gives CDR1 SGHTS, CDR2 YDEGEE. This CDR3 contains 14 residues. Trimming removed 0 bases at V and 4 bases at J, with 10 bases between. The CDR3 DNA sequence: TGTGCCAGCAGCTTGGTGTTCCGGAGAGAGACCCAGTACTTC. It translates to CASSLVFRRETQYF.